Given below is one T cell receptor (beta chain) in context. The antigen is not known. Germline lookup yields CDR1 SNHLY and CDR2 FYNNEI. The CDR3 totals 16 residues. Unmatched junction bases numbered 8, after V lost 6 bases and J lost 0 bases. Duration under 3 months, a NOSPECS grade of at least 4, and a Clinical Activity Score of at least 3 characterized the ophthalmopathy patients. PBMCs were collected from an approximately 10 ml volume of fresh peripheral blood. The TCR beta CDR3 regions underwent amplification using RNA transcripts as the source. TCR CDR3 underwent first-round RT-PCR with the HTBI primer set. One entry per CDR3 protein, called by TCRdb with MiXCR from the multiplex PCR reads. This table has under 350,000 distinct CDR3 sequences, roughly an eighth appearing once. These data are taken from a study of T cells in Graves' hyperthyroidism and ophthalmopathy. Findings and caveats of the study: Median prediction lead before ophthalmopathy onset was around seven months with the model.

This TCR was sampled from a woman between 35 and 50 years old with Graves' ophthalmopathy. Sequencing input: blood. The chain joins TRBV2 to TRBJ1-3, with 7 bases that match TRBD1. The CDR3 sequence: CASSKTGSLSGNTIYF. The CDR3 coding sequence is TGTGCCAGCAGCAAGACAGGGTCCCTCTCTGGAAACACCATATATTTT.